The 21 T cell receptor beta chains below all came from one sample that was sequenced in a study of PD-L1 blockade in urothelial cancer. Generated by immunoSEQ multiplex PCR, the TCRdb table keeps only in-frame clones and is missing some. The sample lists about 130,000 clones, roughly 88% occurring once. The time point denotes: peripheral blood 6 weeks after treatment start. The sequences come from PBMCs, collected around atezolizumab (anti-PD-L1) treatment. Receptor source: a man between 50 and 59 years old with urothelial cancer.

The V and J genes are TRBV19 and TRBJ2-7; D unclear. V gave up 5 bases and J gave up 2 bases, with 13 bases separating them. CDR1 is LNHDA and CDR2 is SQIVND in the germline V gene (reference sequence). The CDR3 loop spans 14 amino acids. CDR3 in amino acids: CASSFSRAPYEQYF. The CDR3 bases are TGTGCCAGTAGTTTCTCTCGAGCGCCCTACGAGCAGTACTTC.

This chain connects TRBV7-3 to TRBJ2-7, with TRBD2 as a possible D gene (6 bases). Germline loops: CDR1 SGHTA, CDR2 FQGTGA. CDR3 length: 15 amino acids. Between the trimmed V and J ends, which lost 2 bases and 4 bases, there was a span of 15 bases. The CDR3 DNA reads TGTGCCAGCAGCTTATCTTACGGGAGAGGGTACGAGCAGTACTTC. This translates into CASSLSYGRGYEQYF.

The rearrangement links TRBV6-4 to TRBJ1-6, with D maybe TRBD1 (5 bases). The germline V gene has CDR1 MRHNA and CDR2 SNTAGT. V lost 4 bases, J lost 9 bases, and 16 bases lay in between. This CDR3 region has 15 residues. CDR3: CASSAAGHLGSPLHF. The CDR3, as DNA: TGTGCCAGCAGTGCCGCGGGGCACCTAGGTTCACCCCTCCACTTT.

The genes are TRBV11-2 and TRBJ1-1; D might be TRBD1 (6 bases). Germline V gene sequence: CDR1 SGHAT, CDR2 FQNNGV. V lost 3 bases to trimming and J lost 4 bases, with 6 bases between them. This CDR3 has 12 residues. The CDR3 here is CASSFRGTEAFF. CDR3 bases: TGTGCCAGCAGCTTCAGGGGCACTGAAGCTTTCTTT.

The chain is built from TRBV7-2 and TRBJ2-5; 7 nucleotides match TRBD2. Germline V lookup: CDR1 SGHTA, CDR2 FQGNSA. This CDR3 is built from 14 residues. Losses at the gene ends were 4 bases for V and 4 bases for J; bases not matched to a gene: 6. In DNA form, the CDR3 reads TGTGCCAGCAGCTGGGGAGGGGCTGCAGAGACCCAGTACTTC. This sequence encodes CASSWGGAAETQYF.

This clone has just one count. The V call is TRBV5-4, the J call TRBJ2-7; 10 bases line up with TRBD2. Germline CDR1 SGHNT, CDR2 YYREEE (reference sequence). J was trimmed by 2 bases and V by 3 bases; bases with no gene match: 5. This CDR3 is built from 15 residues. The CDR3: CASSSGTSVAYEQYF. CDR3 in DNA: TGTGCCAGCAGCTCCGGGACTAGCGTAGCCTACGAGCAGTACTTC.

This chain joins TRBV2 and TRBJ2-1; the D is unclear. The V end lost 6 bases, the J end lost 9 bases, and 12 bases lay between the germline ends. CDR3 length equals 12 residues. Germline V gives CDR1 SNHLY, CDR2 FYNNEI. In nucleotides, the CDR3 is TGTGCCAGCAGCTTAAATAGTGGTGAGCAGTTCTTC. Its translation is CASSLNSGEQFF.

V gene TRBV28 combines with J gene TRBJ2-1; 7 bases match TRBD2. Germline lookup yields CDR1 MDHEN and CDR2 SYDVKM. The CDR3 runs to 19 residues. J lost 5 bases, V lost 2 bases, and 18 bases had no gene match. The CDR3 loop is CASSLTRQGGTGRHNEQFF. CDR3 DNA sequence: TGTGCCAGCAGTTTAACCAGGCAGGGAGGGACCGGACGCCACAATGAGCAGTTCTTC.

V gene TRBV6-5 combines with J gene TRBJ1-2; no reliable D call. Germline CDR1 and CDR2: MNHEY and SVGAGI. CDR3 length: 13 residues. V lost 0 bases to trimming and J lost 8 bases, with 10 bases between them. The CDR3 sequence: CASSYSRIRGYTF. The DNA of the CDR3 is TGTGCCAGCAGTTACTCGAGGATTCGCGGCTACACCTTC.

This clone was recorded once. The V and J genes are TRBV11-3 and TRBJ2-1; perhaps TRBD1 as D (5 bases). Trimming shortened V by 5 bases and J by 6 bases, and 11 bases separated the two germline ends. The V gene's germline CDR1 is SGHNT and CDR2 YENEEA. The CDR3 contains 13 residues. This CDR3 reads CASSPGHFNEQFF. In DNA, the CDR3 is TGTGCCAGCAGCCCAGGACATTTCAATGAGCAGTTCTTC.

V is TRBV10-2 and J is TRBJ2-1; D may be TRBD2 (6 bases). Trimming took 8 bases from V and 1 from J, leaving 15 bases between them. The germline V gene has CDR1 WSHSY and CDR2 SAAADI. CDR3 length: 15 amino acids. Written as DNA, the CDR3 is TGCGCCAGCCGACTAGATGGGCAATCCTACAATGAGCAGTTCTTC. It codes for CASRLDGQSYNEQFF.

V is TRBV5-1 and J is TRBJ2-3, with TRBD2 as a possible D gene (5 bases). This CDR3 comprises 16 residues. Trimming shortened V by 0 bases and J by 3 bases, and 14 bases separated the two germline ends. Germline CDR1 and CDR2: SGHRS and YFSETQ. CDR3 in amino acids: CASSLAGGSATDTQYF. CDR3 DNA sequence: TGCGCCAGCAGCTTGGCCGGCGGTAGCGCGACAGATACGCAGTATTTT.

The rearrangement links TRBV11-2 to TRBJ2-1; TRBD1 aligns across 9 bases. V shed 4 bases and J 3 bases; nucleotides not matched to a gene: 4. CDR3 size: 15 residues. Germline V gene data show CDR1 as SGHAT and CDR2 as FQNNGV. CDR3 bases: TGTGCCAGCAGCTCCGGGACAGGGAGCTACAATGAGCAGTTCTTC. This encodes CASSSGTGSYNEQFF. The whole variable domain, filled in from reference TRBV11-2 and TRBJ2-1, reads EAGVAQSPRYKIIEKRQSVAFWCNPISGHATLYWYQQILGQGPKLLIQFQNNGVVDDSQLPKDRFSAERLKGVDSTLKIQPAKLEDSAVYLCASSSGTGSYNEQFFGPGTRLTVL.

V is TRBV5-5 and J is TRBJ1-6; D not resolved. From germline, CDR1 is SGHKS and CDR2 YYEKEE (reference sequence). The CDR3 length is 16 residues. The germline V and J ends were trimmed by 2 bases and 5 bases, with 14 bases remaining between them. The CDR3 loop reads CASSFRFGSDNSPLHF. CDR3 sequence (DNA): TGTGCCAGCAGCTTTAGGTTCGGGAGCGATAATTCACCCCTCCACTTT.

This chain joins TRBV20-1 and TRBJ2-7, with TRBD2 as a possible D gene (5 bases). V was shortened by 7 bases and J by 4 bases, with 8 bases between the two germline ends. CDR1 and CDR2 from the germline V gene are DFQATT and SNEGSKA (reference sequence). The CDR3 consists of 10 residues. The CDR3 loop reads CSVGVYEQYF. The CDR3 DNA is TGCAGTGTGGGAGTATACGAGCAGTACTTC.

The V and J genes are TRBV6-5 and TRBJ2-7, with a tentative D call TRBD2 (6 bases). Per the germline V gene, CDR1 is MNHEY and CDR2 is SVGAGI. CDR3 size: 14 residues. The V end was cut by 7 bases, the J end by 0 bases, with 13 bases between. CDR3 in amino acids: CASTRGWNSYEQYF. DNA for the CDR3: TGTGCCAGCACCCGGGGGTGGAACTCCTACGAGCAGTACTTC.

The chain links TRBV5-1 to TRBJ2-5; TRBD2 might be the D (6 bases). Per the germline V gene, CDR1 is SGHRS and CDR2 is YFSETQ. The CDR3 spans 16 residues. V was cut by 3 bases and J by 2 bases, with 17 bases left in between. The CDR3 here is CASSSSPGTVQETQYF. The CDR3, as DNA: TGCGCCAGCAGCTCTTCGCCAGGGACTGTACAAGAGACCCAGTACTTC.

The chain joins TRBV7-9 to TRBJ1-2; the D gene is possibly TRBD1 (5 bases). This CDR3 is 16 amino acids long. CDR1 and CDR2 from the germline V gene are SEHNR and FQNEAQ (reference sequence). The V end was cut by 5 bases, the J end by 5 bases, with 21 bases between. The CDR3: CASSPSRGKRIYGYTF. The CDR3 DNA follows: TGTGCCAGCAGCCCCAGTCGGGGGAAGAGGATATATGGCTACACCTTC.

The rearrangement joins TRBV5-4 to TRBJ2-4; D call uncertain. The CDR3 runs 13 residues. The V gene lost 0 bases and the J gene lost 4 bases, with 5 bases spanning the gap. Germline-derived CDR1 and CDR2 are SGHNT and YYREEE (reference sequence). Here the CDR3 reads CASSLDKKNIQYF. The CDR3 DNA reads TGTGCCAGCAGCTTGGACAAAAAAAACATTCAGTACTTC.

The J gene is TRBJ1-5, the V gene TRBV7-2, with TRBD1 matching over 9 bases. The germline V gene has CDR1 SGHTA and CDR2 FQGNSA. V dropped 4 bases and J dropped 9; count of bases not matched to a gene: 7. This CDR3 region has 14 residues. This CDR3 is CASSSGTGTSPQHF. The CDR3 region has the DNA TGTGCCAGCAGCTCTGGGACAGGGACGTCGCCCCAGCATTTT.

This chain uses TRBV7-9 with TRBJ2-5; 7 bases align to TRBD1. The junction had 9 bases not matched to a gene; V was cut back by 6 bases and J by 5 bases. This CDR3 has 14 amino acids. Germline CDR1 reads SEHNR; CDR2 reads FQNEAQ (reference sequence). The CDR3 bases are TGTGCCAGCAGGAAGACAGGGACGGGGGAGACCCAGTACTTC. Residues: CASRKTGTGETQYF. Using reference TRBV7-9 and TRBJ2-5 for the parts outside the CDR3, the full variable domain is DTGVSQNPRHKITKRGQNVTFRCDPISEHNRLYWYRQTLGQGPEFLTYFQNEAQLEKSRLLSDRFSAERPKGSFSTLEIQRTEQGDSAMYLCASRKTGTGETQYFGPGTRLLVL.